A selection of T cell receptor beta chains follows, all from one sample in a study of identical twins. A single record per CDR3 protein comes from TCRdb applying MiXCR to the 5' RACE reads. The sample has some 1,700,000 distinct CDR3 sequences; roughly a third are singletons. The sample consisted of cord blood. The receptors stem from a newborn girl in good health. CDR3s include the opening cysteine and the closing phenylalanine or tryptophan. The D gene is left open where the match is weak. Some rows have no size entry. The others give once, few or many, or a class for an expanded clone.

CASTMPGLYNSPLHF	TGTGCCAGCACCATGCCAGGGCTCTATAATTCACCCCTCCACTTT	.	TRBV28	TRBJ1-6	.
CASSETRLLGANVLTF	TGTGCCAGCAGTGAGACCAGACTTTTAGGGGCCAACGTCCTGACTTTC	few	TRBV6-1	TRBJ2-6	.
CASSPGVGSNYGYTF	TGCGCCAGCAGCCCTGGTGTAGGGAGTAACTATGGCTACACCTTC	few	TRBV5-1	TRBJ1-2	.
CASSRNGPTLAKQSPLHF	TGTGCCAGCAGCCGAAACGGACCGACTCTGGCGAAGCAATCACCCCTCCACTTT	.	TRBV14	TRBJ1-6	.
CSAREGGRDTEAFF	TGCAGTGCTAGAGAGGGGGGGAGGGACACTGAAGCTTTCTTT	.	TRBV20-1	TRBJ1-1	.
CSVEEGTGLYEQYF	TGCAGCGTTGAAGAAGGGACAGGGCTATACGAGCAGTACTTC	many	TRBV29-1	TRBJ2-7	TRBD1
CAISGRGGSTDTQYF	TGTGCCATCAGTGGGAGGGGCGGATCCACAGATACGCAGTATTTT	.	TRBV10-3	TRBJ2-3	.
CASSYRQGGKNIQYF	TGTGCCAGCAGTTATCGACAGGGGGGCAAAAACATTCAGTACTTC	few	TRBV6-6	TRBJ2-4	TRBD1
CASSLVTGSNTEAFF	TGTGCCAGCAGCTTAGTGACAGGATCGAACACTGAAGCTTTCTTT	.	TRBV7-2	TRBJ1-1	.
CAISESKGLLLRETQYF	TGTGCCATCAGTGAGTCCAAGGGATTACTACTTAGAGAGACCCAGTACTTC	.	TRBV10-3	TRBJ2-5	.
CASSSRTGVEKLFF	TGTGCCAGCAGTTCCCGGACAGGGGTTGAAAAACTGTTTTTT	.	TRBV27	TRBJ1-4	TRBD1
CASTIPGTYGYTF	TGTGCCAGCACCATCCCCGGCACCTATGGCTACACCTTC	.	TRBV12-3/TRBV12-4	TRBJ1-2	.
CSARLAGDRYNEQFF	TGCAGTGCTAGGTTAGCGGGGGATAGATACAATGAGCAGTTCTTC	.	TRBV20-1	TRBJ2-1	TRBD2
CASDRGSSNQPQHF	TGTGCCAGTGACAGGGGGTCGAGCAATCAGCCCCAGCATTTT	.	TRBV19	TRBJ1-5	TRBD1
CASSPKRYGYNEQFF	TGTGCCAGCTCACCAAAGCGGTACGGATACAATGAGCAGTTCTTC	.	TRBV18	TRBJ2-1	.
CASSGQGMTSPLHF	TGTGCCAGCAGTGGACAGGGGATGACCTCACCCCTCCACTTT	few	TRBV2	TRBJ1-6	TRBD1
CAQREGPYNEQFF	TGTGCCCAGAGGGAGGGCCCCTACAATGAGCAGTTCTTC	few	TRBV10-3	TRBJ2-1	TRBD2
CATSDRGKGYGDNEQFF	TGTGCCACCAGTGACAGGGGAAAAGGCTATGGGGACAATGAGCAGTTCTTC	few	TRBV24-1	TRBJ2-1	.
CSVTHDRVGNEQYF	TGCAGCGTTACCCACGACAGGGTTGGAAATGAGCAGTACTTC	.	TRBV29-1	TRBJ2-7	TRBD1
CASSYQGRRDTEAFF	TGTGCCAGCAGTTATCAAGGCAGAAGGGACACTGAAGCTTTCTTT	.	TRBV6-5	TRBJ1-1	.
CASSLGWPYEQYF	TGTGCCAGCAGTTTGGGCTGGCCCTACGAGCAGTACTTC	few	TRBV28	TRBJ2-7	.